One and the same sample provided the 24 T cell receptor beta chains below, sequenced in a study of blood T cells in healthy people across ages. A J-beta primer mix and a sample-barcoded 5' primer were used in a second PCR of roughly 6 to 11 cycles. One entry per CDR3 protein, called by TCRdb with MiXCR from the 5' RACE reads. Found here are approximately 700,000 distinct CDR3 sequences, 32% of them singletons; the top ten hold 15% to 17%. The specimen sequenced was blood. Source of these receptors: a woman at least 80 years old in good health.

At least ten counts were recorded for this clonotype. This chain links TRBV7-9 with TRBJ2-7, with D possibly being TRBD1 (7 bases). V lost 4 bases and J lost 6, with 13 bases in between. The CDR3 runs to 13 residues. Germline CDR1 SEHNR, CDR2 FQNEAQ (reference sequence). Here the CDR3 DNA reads TGTGCCAGCAGCTCCAGGGGGGCGTCCGAGCAGTACTTC. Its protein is CASSSRGASEQYF.

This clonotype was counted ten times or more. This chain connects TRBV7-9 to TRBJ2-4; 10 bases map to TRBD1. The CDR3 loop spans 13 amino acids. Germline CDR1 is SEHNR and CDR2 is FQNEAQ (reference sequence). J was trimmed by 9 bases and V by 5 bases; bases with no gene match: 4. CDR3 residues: CASSGTGDGIQYF. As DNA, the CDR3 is TGTGCCAGCAGCGGGACAGGGGATGGCATTCAGTACTTC.

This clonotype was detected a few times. Here the CDR3 DNA reads TGCAGTGCAAACCGGGACGGCGAGGAGGCTTTCTTT. It yields the protein CSANRDGEEAFF. This chain uses TRBV20-1 with TRBJ1-1; D possibly corresponds to TRBD1 (5 bases). Germline V gene data show CDR1 as DFQATT and CDR2 as SNEGSKA (reference sequence). Deletions cut 6 bases from V and 11 bases from J, with 19 bases between. The CDR3 is 12 residues long.

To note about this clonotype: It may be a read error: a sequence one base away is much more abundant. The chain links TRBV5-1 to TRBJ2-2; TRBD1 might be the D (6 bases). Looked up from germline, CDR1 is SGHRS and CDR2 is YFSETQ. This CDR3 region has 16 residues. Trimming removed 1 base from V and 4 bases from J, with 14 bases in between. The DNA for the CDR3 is TGCGCCAGCAGCTTGAGCATAGGGGGTTCCACCGGGGAGCTGTTTTTT. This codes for CASSLSIGGSTGELFF.

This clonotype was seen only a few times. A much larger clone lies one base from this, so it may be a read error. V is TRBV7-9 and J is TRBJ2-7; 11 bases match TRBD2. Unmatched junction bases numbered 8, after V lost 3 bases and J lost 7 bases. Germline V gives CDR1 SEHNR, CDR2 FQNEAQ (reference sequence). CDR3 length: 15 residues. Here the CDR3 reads CASSFASGGKDEQYF. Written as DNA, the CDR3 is TGTGCCAGCAGCTTCGCTAGCGGGGGGAAGGATGAGCAGTACTTC.

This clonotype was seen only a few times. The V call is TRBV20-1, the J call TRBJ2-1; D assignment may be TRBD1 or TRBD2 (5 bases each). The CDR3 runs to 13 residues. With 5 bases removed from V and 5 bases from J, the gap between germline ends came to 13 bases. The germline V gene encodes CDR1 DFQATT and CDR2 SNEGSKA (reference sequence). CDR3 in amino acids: CSAGLGEHNEQFF. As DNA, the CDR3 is TGCAGTGCTGGTTTGGGGGAACACAATGAGCAGTTCTTC.

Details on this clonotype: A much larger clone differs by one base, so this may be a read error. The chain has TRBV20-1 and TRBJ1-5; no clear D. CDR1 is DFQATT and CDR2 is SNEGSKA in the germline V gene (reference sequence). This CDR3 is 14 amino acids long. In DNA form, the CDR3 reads TGCAGTGCTGCCAGGTTTACCGATTATCACCCCCAGCATTTT. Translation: CSAARFTDYHPQHF.

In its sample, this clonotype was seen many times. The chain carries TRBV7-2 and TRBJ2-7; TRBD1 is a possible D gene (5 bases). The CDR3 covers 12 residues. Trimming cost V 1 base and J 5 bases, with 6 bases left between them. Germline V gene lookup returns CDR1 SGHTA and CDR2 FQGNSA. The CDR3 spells CASSLGRDEQYF. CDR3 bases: TGTGCCAGCAGCTTAGGCAGGGACGAGCAGTACTTC.

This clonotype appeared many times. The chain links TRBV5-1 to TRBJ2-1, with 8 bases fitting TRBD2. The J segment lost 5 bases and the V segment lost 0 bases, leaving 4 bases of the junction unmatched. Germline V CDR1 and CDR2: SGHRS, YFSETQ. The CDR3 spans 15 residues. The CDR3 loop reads CASSLDGGANNEQFF. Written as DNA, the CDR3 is TGCGCCAGCAGCTTGGACGGGGGGGCCAACAATGAGCAGTTCTTC.

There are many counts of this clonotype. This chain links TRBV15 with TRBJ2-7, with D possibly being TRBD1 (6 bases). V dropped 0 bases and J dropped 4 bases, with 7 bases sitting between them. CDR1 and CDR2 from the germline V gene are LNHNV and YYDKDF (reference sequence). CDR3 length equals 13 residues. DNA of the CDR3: TGTGCCACCAGCAGAGATCAGGGGTACGAGCAGTACTTC. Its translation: CATSRDQGYEQYF. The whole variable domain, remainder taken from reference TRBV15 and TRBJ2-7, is DAMVIQNPRYQVTQFGKPVTLSCSQTLNHNVMYWYQQKSSQAPKLLFHYYDKDFNNEADTPDNFQSRRPNTSFCFLDIRSPGLGDTAMYLCATSRDQGYEQYFGPGTRLTVT.

The CDR3 DNA follows: TGTGCCAGCAGCCAAGAGTGGGGACTAGCGGACAATGAGCAGTACTTC. Amino acids: CASSQEWGLADNEQYF. J is TRBJ2-5 and V is TRBV3-1; 11 bases align to TRBD2. After removal of 0 bases from V and 11 bases from J, the junction contained 11 bases not matched to a gene. Germline CDR1 reads LGHDT; CDR2 reads YNNKEL (reference sequence). The CDR3 covers 16 residues.

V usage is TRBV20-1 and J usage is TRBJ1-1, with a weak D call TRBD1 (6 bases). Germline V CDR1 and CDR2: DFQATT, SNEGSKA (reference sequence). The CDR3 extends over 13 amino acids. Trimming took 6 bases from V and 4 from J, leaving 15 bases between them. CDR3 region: CSADIIGGTEAFF. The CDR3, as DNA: TGCAGTGCGGATATAATAGGGGGCACTGAAGCTTTCTTT.

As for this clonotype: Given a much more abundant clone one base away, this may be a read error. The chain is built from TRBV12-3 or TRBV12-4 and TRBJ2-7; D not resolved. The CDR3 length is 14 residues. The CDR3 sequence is CAGSLTRRSYEQYF. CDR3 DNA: TGTGCCGGCAGTTTGACCAGGCGCTCCTACGAGCAGTACTTC.

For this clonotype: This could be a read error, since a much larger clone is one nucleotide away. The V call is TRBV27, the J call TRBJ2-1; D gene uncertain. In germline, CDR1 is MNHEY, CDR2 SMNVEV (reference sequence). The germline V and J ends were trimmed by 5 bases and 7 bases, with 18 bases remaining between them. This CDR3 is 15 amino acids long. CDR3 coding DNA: TGTGCCAGCAGTCCGCTTACGGAACTGATGAATGAGCAGTTCTTC. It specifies CASSPLTELMNEQFF.

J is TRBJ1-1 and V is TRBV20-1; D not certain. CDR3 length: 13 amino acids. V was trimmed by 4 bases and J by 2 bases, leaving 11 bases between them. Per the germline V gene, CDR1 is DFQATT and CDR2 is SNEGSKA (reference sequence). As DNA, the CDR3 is TGCAGTGCTACTGGGATGGTTAACACTGAAGCTTTCTTT. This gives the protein CSATGMVNTEAFF.

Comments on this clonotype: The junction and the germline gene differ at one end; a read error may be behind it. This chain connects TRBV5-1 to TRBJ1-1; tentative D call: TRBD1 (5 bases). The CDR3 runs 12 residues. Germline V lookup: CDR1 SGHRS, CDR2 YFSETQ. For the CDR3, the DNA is TGCGCCAGCAGCAAAGACAGATTGAGACCCCTCTTT. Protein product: CASSKDRLRPLF.

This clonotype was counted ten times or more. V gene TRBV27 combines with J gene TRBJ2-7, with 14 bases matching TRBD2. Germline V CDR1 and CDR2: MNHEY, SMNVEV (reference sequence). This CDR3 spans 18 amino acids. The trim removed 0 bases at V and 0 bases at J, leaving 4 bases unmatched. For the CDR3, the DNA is TGTGCCAGCAGTTTATCGGGACTAGCGGGGGCCTACTCCTACGAGCAGTACTTC. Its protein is CASSLSGLAGAYSYEQYF.

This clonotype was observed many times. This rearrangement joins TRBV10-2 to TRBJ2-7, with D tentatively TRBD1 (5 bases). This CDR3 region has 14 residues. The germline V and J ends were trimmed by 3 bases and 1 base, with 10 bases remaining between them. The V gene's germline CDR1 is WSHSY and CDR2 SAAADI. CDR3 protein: CASSDFGQSYEQYF. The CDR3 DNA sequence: TGCGCCAGCAGTGACTTCGGACAATCCTACGAGCAGTACTTC.

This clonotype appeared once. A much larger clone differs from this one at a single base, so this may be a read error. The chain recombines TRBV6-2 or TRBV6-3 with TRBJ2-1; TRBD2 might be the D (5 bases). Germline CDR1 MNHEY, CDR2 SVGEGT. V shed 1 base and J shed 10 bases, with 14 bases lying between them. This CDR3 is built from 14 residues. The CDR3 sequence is CASSYFGVTYEQFF. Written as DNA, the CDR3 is TGTGCCAGCAGTTACTTCGGGGTCACTTACGAGCAGTTCTTC.

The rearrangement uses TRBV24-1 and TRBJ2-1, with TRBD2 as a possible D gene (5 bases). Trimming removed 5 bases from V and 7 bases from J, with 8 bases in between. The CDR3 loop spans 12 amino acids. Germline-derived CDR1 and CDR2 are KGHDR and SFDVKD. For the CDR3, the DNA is TGTGCCACCAGTGGTGACTATAATGAGCAGTTCTTC. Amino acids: CATSGDYNEQFF.

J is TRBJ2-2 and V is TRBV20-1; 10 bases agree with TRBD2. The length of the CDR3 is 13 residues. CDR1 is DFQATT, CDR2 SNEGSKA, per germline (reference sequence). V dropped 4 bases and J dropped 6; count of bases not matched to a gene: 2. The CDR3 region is CSAMSGRAGELFF. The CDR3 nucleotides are TGCAGTGCTATGAGCGGGAGGGCCGGGGAGCTGTTTTTT.

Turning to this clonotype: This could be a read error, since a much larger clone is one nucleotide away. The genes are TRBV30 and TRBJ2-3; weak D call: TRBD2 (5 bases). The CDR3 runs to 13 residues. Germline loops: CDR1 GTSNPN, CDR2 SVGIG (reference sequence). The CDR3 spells CAWSVLNRDMQYF. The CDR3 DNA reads TGTGCCTGGAGTGTCCTCAACCGGGATATGCAGTATTTT.

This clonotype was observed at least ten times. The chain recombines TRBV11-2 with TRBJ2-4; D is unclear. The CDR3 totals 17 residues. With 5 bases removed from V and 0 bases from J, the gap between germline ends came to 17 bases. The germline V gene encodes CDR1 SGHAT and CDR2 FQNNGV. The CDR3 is CASSLRWQNVAKNIQYF. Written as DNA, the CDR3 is TGTGCCAGCAGCCTAAGGTGGCAGAATGTAGCCAAAAACATTCAGTACTTC.

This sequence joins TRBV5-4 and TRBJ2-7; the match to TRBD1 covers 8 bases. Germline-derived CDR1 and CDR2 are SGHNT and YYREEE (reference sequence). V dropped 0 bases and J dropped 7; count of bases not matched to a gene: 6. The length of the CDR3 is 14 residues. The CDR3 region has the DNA TGTGCCAGCAGCTTGGGACAGGGGTCTTGGGAGCAGTACTTC. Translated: CASSLGQGSWEQYF. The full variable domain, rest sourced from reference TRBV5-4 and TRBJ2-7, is ETGVTQSPTHLIKTRGQQVTLRCSSQSGHNTVSWYQQALGQGPQFIFQYYREEENGRGNFPPRFSGLQFPNYSSELNVNALELDDSALYLCASSLGQGSWEQYFGPGTRLTVT.